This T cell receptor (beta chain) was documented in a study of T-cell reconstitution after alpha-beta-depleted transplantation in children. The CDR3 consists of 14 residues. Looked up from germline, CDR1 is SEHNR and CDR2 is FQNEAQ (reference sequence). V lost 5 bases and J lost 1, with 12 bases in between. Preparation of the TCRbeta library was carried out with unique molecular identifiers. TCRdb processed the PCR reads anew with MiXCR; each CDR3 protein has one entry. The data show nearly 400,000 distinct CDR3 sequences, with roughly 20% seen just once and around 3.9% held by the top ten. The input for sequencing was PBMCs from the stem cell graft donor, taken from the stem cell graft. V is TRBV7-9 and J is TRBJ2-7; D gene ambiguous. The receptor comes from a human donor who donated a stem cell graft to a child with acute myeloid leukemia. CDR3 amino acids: CASSPQAGSYEQYF. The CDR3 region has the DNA TGTGCCAGCAGCCCCCAAGCTGGATCCTACGAGCAGTACTTC.